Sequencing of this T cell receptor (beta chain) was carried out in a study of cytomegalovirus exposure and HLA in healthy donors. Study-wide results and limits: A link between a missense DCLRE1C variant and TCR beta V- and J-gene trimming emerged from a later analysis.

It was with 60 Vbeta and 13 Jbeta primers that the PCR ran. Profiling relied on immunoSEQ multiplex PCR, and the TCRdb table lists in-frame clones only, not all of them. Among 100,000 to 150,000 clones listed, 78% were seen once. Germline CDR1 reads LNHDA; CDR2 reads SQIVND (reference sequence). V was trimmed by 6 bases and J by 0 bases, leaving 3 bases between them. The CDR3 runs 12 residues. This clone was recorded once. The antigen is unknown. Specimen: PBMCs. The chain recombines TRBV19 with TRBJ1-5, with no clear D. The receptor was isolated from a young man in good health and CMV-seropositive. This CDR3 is CASSGSNQPQHF. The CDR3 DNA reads TGTGCCAGTAGCGGTAGCAATCAGCCCCAGCATTTT.